This T cell receptor beta chain was obtained from a study of circulating CD8 cells and anti-PD-1 response in melanoma (dated by TCRdb to 2018 to 2020). The study in broad terms: Nivolumab was given to patients intravenously at 3 mg/kg every 2 weeks. Of the 13 patients in the melanoma cohort, seven received anti-PD-1 as first-line therapy and six had prior targeted therapy or immunotherapy. Patients with complete or partial responses were classified as responders, and patients with stable or progressive disease (RECIST v1.1) were classified as non-responders. A total of around 11 melanoma patients were included in the TCR repertoire analysis, 4 of them responders and 7 non-responders. PD-1 on on-treatment samples was detected using a biotinylated anti-human IgG4 antibody.

Per the germline V gene, MDHEN is the CDR1 and SYDVKM is the CDR2. V gives up 7 bases and J gives up 2 bases, and the segment between their germline ends measures 21 bases. The cysteine opens and the phenylalanine closes a CDR3 of 17 amino acids. Just CDR3 DNA is preserved here, 51 bases in frame from base 1. Details on this clonotype: This receptor's antigen is unknown. Per-base qualities were not stored, and no clone one base away is much larger.

TCRdb records NextSeq 500 as the sequencer. Starting from about 15 ng of total RNA, TCR libraries were made with the QIAseq Immune Repertoire RNA Library Kit, Human TCR Panel. TCR libraries were sequenced on an Illumina NextSeq with a Mid Output V2 kit, using asymmetric 261x41 paired-end reads. Every TCR library was diluted to around 4.4 nM, then pooled, denatured and loaded at roughly 0.91 pM. Per the source publication's procedure: TCR FASTQ files were processed in the QIAGEN GeneGlobe Data Analysis Center, with downstream analysis in R 3.5.2. Clonality was computed as one minus Shannon entropy normalized by the log of the number of unique productive sequences. For each subset, Fisher exact tests at 5% FDR were used to find TRA or TRB clonotypes whose abundance differed between baseline and M1. Differentially abundant clonotypes were categorized as emerging, expanding, contracting or non-expanding/contracting. Repertoire overlap between patients was measured with Morisita's overlap index. Using fastp at Q25 and MiXCR, TCRdb reprocessed the public reads and kept productive beta chains. For every CDR3 protein sequence, its rows merge into one entry that carries the most common genes and DNA. The V and J calls were determined by TCRdb, not by the authors. For this sample there are a few thousand distinct CDR3 sequences; 7.2% appear just once. The top ten clonotypes cover about 7.5% of the sample.

Four subsets defined by PD-1 and/or TIGIT were sorted from live CD3+CD8+TCRalphabeta+ cells on a BD FACSAria II cell sorter. Circulating CD8 T cells were sorted into four subsets by PD-1 and TIGIT expression to characterize their relevance to anti-PD-1 therapy response. For each sorted CD8 T-cell subset, both the TCR alpha and TCR beta chains were sequenced. Peripheral blood was collected at three points: before the first anti-PD-1 injection, after two injections and after four injections. PBMCs were isolated immediately by Ficoll gradient centrifugation. Until use, PBMCs were stored frozen in liquid nitrogen in RPMI containing about 21% FCS and about 9.4% DMSO. Thawed PBMCs were stained with a viability dye and antibodies against CD3, CD8alpha, TCRalphabeta, PD-1 and TIGIT. Total RNA was extracted with the RNeasy Kit, and every sample reached a RIN above 7. The full study reports these points: Only baseline and M1 samples from a small cohort with few responders were used in the published TCR repertoire comparisons. Because of limited material, replicates were generally not included when the experiments were performed. Repertoires were largely private between subsets, with under 7.5% of TRB clonotypes shared at M1; sharing was highest between DPOS and TIGIT. The DNEG repertoire was the most diverse; PD-1 and DPOS showed similar, higher clonality, and TIGIT repertoires were the least diverse. Because tumor material was not accessible, tumor reactivity was instead assessed by peptide assays on expanded sorted subsets. The authors pointed out that the cohort included both treatment-naive and previously treated patients, and that this mix could influence the results.

This receptor was obtained from a human donor with melanoma. Specimen: CD8+ T cells from PBMCs, collected at baseline or after one month of anti-PD-1 therapy (not recorded which). The sequence joins TRBV28 to TRBJ1-5; the D gene assignment is ambiguous. At the DNA level, the sequence is TGTGCCAGCACCCAGTTGTGGGCCCGACGAGGCAATCAGCCCCAGCATTTT. Its protein reads: CASTQLWARRGNQPQHF.